This T cell receptor (beta chain) was found in a study of cytomegalovirus exposure and HLA in healthy donors. The CDR3 has 19 amino acids. V was pared by 2 bases and J by 0 bases, with 20 bases between. Germline V gene data show CDR1 as SNHLY and CDR2 as FYNNEI. PCR primers comprised 60 Vbeta and 13 Jbeta primers. The repertoire was sequenced with immunoSEQ multiplex PCR; TCRdb's copy has only in-frame clones and lacks some. The sample table sets out some 83,000 clones. The material sequenced was PBMCs. The V and J genes are TRBV2 and TRBJ2-1; a weak D match, TRBD2 (6 bases). This receptor was obtained from a woman aged 25 to 39 in good health and CMV-seronegative. Here the CDR3 reads CASSEILGGRESSYNEQFF. In DNA, the CDR3 is TGTGCCAGCAGTGAAATCTTGGGCGGACGGGAGAGCTCCTACAATGAGCAGTTCTTC.